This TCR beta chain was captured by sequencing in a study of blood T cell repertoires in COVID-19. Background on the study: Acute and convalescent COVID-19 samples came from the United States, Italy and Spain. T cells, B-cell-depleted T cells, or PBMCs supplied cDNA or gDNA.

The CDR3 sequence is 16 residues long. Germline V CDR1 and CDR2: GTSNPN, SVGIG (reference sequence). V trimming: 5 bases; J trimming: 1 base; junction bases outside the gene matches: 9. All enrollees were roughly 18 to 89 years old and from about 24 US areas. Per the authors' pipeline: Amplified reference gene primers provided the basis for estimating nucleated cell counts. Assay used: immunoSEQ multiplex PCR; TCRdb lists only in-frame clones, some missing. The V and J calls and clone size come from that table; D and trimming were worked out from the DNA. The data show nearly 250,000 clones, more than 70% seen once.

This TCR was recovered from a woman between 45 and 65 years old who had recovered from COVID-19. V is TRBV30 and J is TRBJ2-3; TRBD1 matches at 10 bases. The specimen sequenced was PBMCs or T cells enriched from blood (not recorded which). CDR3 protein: CAWSGQGSVGTDTQYF. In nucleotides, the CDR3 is TGTGCCTGGTCGGGACAGGGGTCTGTTGGCACAGATACGCAGTATTTT.